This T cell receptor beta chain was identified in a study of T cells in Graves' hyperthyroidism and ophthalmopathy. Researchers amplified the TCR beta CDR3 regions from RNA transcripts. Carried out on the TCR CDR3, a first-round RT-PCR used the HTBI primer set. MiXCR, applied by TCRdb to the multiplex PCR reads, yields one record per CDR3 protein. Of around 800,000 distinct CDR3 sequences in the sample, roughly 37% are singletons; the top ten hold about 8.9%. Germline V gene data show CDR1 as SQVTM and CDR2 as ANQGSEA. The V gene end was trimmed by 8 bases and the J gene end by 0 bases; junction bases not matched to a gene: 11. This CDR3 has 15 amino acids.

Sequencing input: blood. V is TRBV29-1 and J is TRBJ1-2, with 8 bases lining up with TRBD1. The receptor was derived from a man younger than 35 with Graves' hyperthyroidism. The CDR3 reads CSFAVGDRSNYGYTF. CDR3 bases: TGCAGCTTCGCGGTTGGGGACAGGTCTAACTATGGCTACACCTTC.